Shown below are 32 T cell receptor beta chains from a single sample sequenced in a study of cytomegalovirus exposure and HLA in healthy donors (dated by TCRdb to about 2017). Library preparation used the immunoSEQ multiplex PCR assay. The table comes from immuneACCESS by way of TCRdb, which keeps in-frame sequences with V and J called. Part of the clones is missing from these tables; in studies checked, under half for an unresolved V gene and the rest for unknown reasons. This sample comprises about 130,000 clones, approximately 94% of them detected only once. In total, the top ten clones hold less than 1.5% of the sample. The specimen sequenced was PBMCs. These receptors came from a woman under 30 in good health and CMV-seronegative.

This chain connects TRBV28 to TRBJ2-3; the match to TRBD1 covers 10 bases. CDR1 and CDR2 from the germline V gene are MDHEN and SYDVKM. CDR3 length equals 15 residues. J lost 1 base, V lost 3 bases, and 1 base had no gene match. The CDR3 loop reads CASSLGTGGTDTQYF. CDR3 DNA: TGTGCCAGCAGTTTGGGGACAGGGGGCACAGATACGCAGTATTTT.

The rearrangement uses TRBV4-1 and TRBJ2-1; 9 bases agree with TRBD2. V dropped 1 base and J dropped 7; count of bases not matched to a gene: 11. The CDR3 runs 17 residues. The germline V gene has CDR1 MGHRA and CDR2 YSYEKL. In nucleotides, the CDR3 is TGCGCCAGCAGCCAAGTGGGAGGGGCTAGCGGGGTGAATGAGCAGTTCTTC. It encodes CASSQVGGASGVNEQFF.

The chain combines TRBV7-9 with TRBJ2-7, with D possibly matching TRBD2 (6 bases). CDR1 SEHNR and CDR2 FQNEAQ come from the germline V gene (reference sequence). This CDR3 comprises 14 residues. V lost 6 bases and J lost 2, with 14 bases in between. The CDR3 reads CASSRLGNPYEQYF. The CDR3 DNA reads as TGTGCCAGCAGTCGACTAGGTAATCCCTACGAGCAGTACTTC.

This chain links TRBV30 with TRBJ2-1, with 9 nucleotides matching TRBD2. The CDR3 spans 13 residues. Germline CDR1 and CDR2: GTSNPN and SVGIG (reference sequence). V shed 0 bases, J shed 14 bases, and the junction held 8 bases outside the gene matches. DNA for the CDR3: TGTGCCTGGAGTGTGAGTAGCGGGGGCCCCAAGTTCTTC. Amino acids: CAWSVSSGGPKFF.

The rearrangement uses TRBV5-1 and TRBJ2-5; 8 positions agree with TRBD2. The germline CDR1 and CDR2 sequences are SGHRS and YFSETQ. This CDR3 is built from 15 residues. Trimming took 4 bases from V and 0 from J; bases not matched to a gene: 5. CDR3 loop: CASSQALADQETQYF. The CDR3 region has the DNA TGCGCCAGCAGCCAGGCACTAGCGGACCAAGAGACCCAGTACTTC.

The J gene is TRBJ2-5, the V gene TRBV29-1; 8 nucleotides line up with TRBD1. V was pared by 0 bases and J by 7 bases, with 4 bases of the junction left unmatched. The CDR3 sequence is 13 residues long. From germline, CDR1 is SQVTM and CDR2 ANQGSEA. The CDR3 spells CSVEETGAATQYF. CDR3 coding DNA: TGCAGCGTTGAAGAGACAGGGGCGGCGACCCAGTACTTC.

V usage is TRBV27 and J usage is TRBJ2-1; perhaps TRBD2 as D (6 bases). The V end was cut by 5 bases, the J end by 1 base, with 18 bases between. Looked up from germline, CDR1 is MNHEY and CDR2 is SMNVEV (reference sequence). The CDR3 covers 17 residues. The CDR3, as DNA: TGTGCCAGCAGTACGTCTAGTGGCAGCGGGTCCTACAATGAGCAGTTCTTC. Amino acids: CASSTSSGSGSYNEQFF.

The gene calls are TRBV18 and TRBJ1-5; D possibly corresponds to TRBD1 (5 bases). V gave up 5 bases and J gave up 4 bases, with 12 bases separating them. CDR1 is KGHSH and CDR2 is LQKENI in the germline V gene. The CDR3 length is 14 residues. CDR3: CASSSGLQNQPQHF. The CDR3 DNA reads TGTGCCAGCTCATCGGGACTTCAAAATCAGCCCCAGCATTTT.

The gene calls are TRBV5-8 and TRBJ1-2; 7 bases fit TRBD1. The CDR3 length is 14 residues. V shed 2 bases, J shed 4 bases, and the junction held 5 bases outside the gene matches. Germline loops: CDR1 SGHTS, CDR2 YDEGEE. CDR3 bases: TGTGCCAGCAGCTTACAGGGGTCGAGCTATGGCTACACCTTC. As protein: CASSLQGSSYGYTF.

The genes are TRBV12-5 and TRBJ2-3, with TRBD1 as a possible D gene (6 bases). Deletions cut 6 bases from V and 4 bases from J, with 17 bases between. CDR3 length equals 15 residues. Per the germline V gene, CDR1 is LGHNT and CDR2 is FRNRAP. The CDR3 DNA is TGTGCTAGTGGCCGTTCCAGGGGCAGCCCAGATACGCAGTATTTT. Translated, it gives CASGRSRGSPDTQYF.

This sequence joins TRBV11-2 and TRBJ2-1; the D gene is possibly TRBD2 (5 bases). Trimming took 5 bases from V and 8 from J, leaving 10 bases between them. The length of the CDR3 is 12 residues. CDR1 and CDR2 (germline): SGHAT, FQNNGV. The CDR3 nucleotides read TGTGCCAGCAGCCAAACTAGGCATGAGCAGTTCTTC. It translates to CASSQTRHEQFF.

This clone was counted once. This chain uses TRBV30 with TRBJ2-1; 8 bases line up with TRBD1. CDR1 and CDR2 from the germline V gene are GTSNPN and SVGIG (reference sequence). The CDR3 spans 14 residues. Trimming cost V 4 bases and J 6 bases; bases outside gene matches: 8. The CDR3 protein is CAWKGAGGFNEQFF. The CDR3 bases are TGTGCCTGGAAGGGGGCAGGGGGCTTCAATGAGCAGTTCTTC.

CDR3 residues: CAWSGDMVQYF. DNA of the CDR3: TGTGCCTGGAGTGGTGACATGGTACAGTATTTT. V is TRBV30 and J is TRBJ2-3; D uncertain. CDR3 length: 11 residues. CDR1 and CDR2 from the germline V gene are GTSNPN and SVGIG (reference sequence). V lost 1 base and J lost 12, with 11 bases in between.

V usage is TRBV27 and J usage is TRBJ2-7; 9 nucleotides line up with TRBD1. V shed 5 bases, J shed 5 bases, and the junction held 7 bases outside the gene matches. CDR3 length equals 14 residues. Germline V CDR1 and CDR2: MNHEY, SMNVEV (reference sequence). DNA of the CDR3: TGTGCCAGCAGTCCCGGGACAGGGATGCACGAGCAGTACTTC. Amino acid sequence: CASSPGTGMHEQYF.

The chain has TRBV28 and TRBJ2-1; 7 bases fit TRBD1. The V segment lost 5 bases and the J segment 5 bases; nucleotides outside the gene matches: 6. Germline lookup yields CDR1 MDHEN and CDR2 SYDVKM. The CDR3 has 14 amino acids. CDR3 bases: TGTGCCAGCAGTCGGGACAGTTGGAACAATGAGCAGTTCTTC. Encoded protein: CASSRDSWNNEQFF.

The rearrangement links TRBV7-2 to TRBJ2-7, with D hard to call. Germline V gives CDR1 SGHTA, CDR2 FQGNSA. There are 14 residues in the CDR3. V was cut by 1 base and J by 0 bases, with 7 bases left in between. In nucleotides, the CDR3 is TGTGCCAGCAGCTTAGTTCCCAACTCCTACGAGCAGTACTTC. This sequence encodes CASSLVPNSYEQYF.

V is TRBV5-4 and J is TRBJ1-2, with D possibly being TRBD1 (6 bases). Trimming took 3 bases from V and 6 from J, leaving 12 bases between them. CDR3 size: 13 residues. Per germline, CDR1 SGHNT and CDR2 YYREEE (reference sequence). The CDR3 nucleotides are TGTGCCAGCAGCTCAGGAGGGGGGGATGGCTACACCTTC. This translates into CASSSGGGDGYTF. The full variable domain, rest sourced from reference TRBV5-4 and TRBJ1-2, is ETGVTQSPTHLIKTRGQQVTLRCSSQSGHNTVSWYQQALGQGPQFIFQYYREEENGRGNFPPRFSGLQFPNYSSELNVNALELDDSALYLCASSSGGGDGYTFGSGTRLTVV.

The chain is built from TRBV5-1 and TRBJ2-1; TRBD2 aligns across 8 bases. Germline CDR1 reads SGHRS; CDR2 reads YFSETQ. The junction had 7 bases not matched to a gene; V was cut back by 4 bases and J by 4 bases. This CDR3 has 15 amino acids. Here the CDR3 reads CASSISGNSYNEQFF. In DNA, the CDR3 is TGCGCCAGCAGCATTAGCGGGAATTCTTACAATGAGCAGTTCTTC.

V is TRBV13 and J is TRBJ2-2, with D unclear. Germline V gene lookup returns CDR1 PRHDT and CDR2 FYEKMQ (reference sequence). The CDR3 has 14 amino acids. V lost 4 bases to trimming and J lost 7 bases, with 13 bases between them. In nucleotides, the CDR3 is TGTGCCAGCAGCTCCCTAGGAGAGATCGGGGAGCTGTTTTTT. This encodes CASSSLGEIGELFF. The variable domain in full, completed from reference TRBV13 and TRBJ2-2, reads AAGVIQSPRHLIKEKRETATLKCYPIPRHDTVYWYQQGPGQDPQFLISFYEKMQSDKGSIPDRFSAQQFSDYHSELNMSSLELGDSALYFCASSSLGEIGELFFGEGSRLTVL.

The CDR3 reads CASSQGLSGTGILQTQYF. For the CDR3, the DNA is TGTGCCAGCAGCCAGGGCCTGTCCGGGACAGGGATCTTACAGACCCAGTACTTC. The gene calls are TRBV4-2 and TRBJ2-5, with 9 bases aligning to TRBD1. The germline CDR1 and CDR2 sequences are LGHNA and YNFKEQ. J was trimmed by 6 bases and V by 3 bases; bases with no gene match: 17. This CDR3 is built from 18 residues.

The CDR3 coding sequence is TGCGCCAGCAGCTTGGCAGGGTCCGATACGCAGTATTTT. Amino acids: CASSLAGSDTQYF. This chain uses TRBV5-1 with TRBJ2-3; TRBD1 is a possible D gene (5 bases). There are 13 residues in the CDR3. Deletions cut 0 bases from V and 6 bases from J, with 8 bases between. Germline-derived CDR1 and CDR2 are SGHRS and YFSETQ.

The rearrangement uses TRBV7-3 and TRBJ1-1, with 7 bases identical to TRBD1. Germline CDR1 reads SGHTA; CDR2 reads FQGTGA. Trimming at V came to 2 bases and at J to 7 bases, leaving 7 bases not matched to a gene. The CDR3 consists of 14 residues. CDR3 nucleotide sequence: TGTGCCAGCAGCTTACTAGGGGGCGCGGATGAAGCTTTCTTT. Amino acid sequence: CASSLLGGADEAFF.

The chain has TRBV18 and TRBJ1-3; tentatively, D is TRBD1 (6 bases). Trimming pared 5 bases from V and 3 bases from J, leaving 11 bases between. The CDR3 is made up of 14 amino acids. Germline CDR1 reads KGHSH; CDR2 reads LQKENI. In nucleotides, the CDR3 is TGTGCCAGCTCAGGGGGCGCATTTGGAAACACCATATATTTT. Translated: CASSGGAFGNTIYF.

The chain recombines TRBV9 with TRBJ1-2; 7 bases are a match to TRBD1. This CDR3 region has 15 residues. Unmatched junction bases numbered 8, after V lost 3 bases and J lost 3 bases. CDR1 and CDR2 (germline): SGDLS, YYNGEE. The chain's CDR3 is CASSDRQGPYYGYTF. The DNA for the CDR3 is TGTGCCAGCAGCGACAGACAGGGTCCTTACTATGGCTACACCTTC.

The V and J genes are TRBV15 and TRBJ1-1; no clear D. CDR1 and CDR2 from the germline V gene are LNHNV and YYDKDF (reference sequence). Trimming stripped 1 base from V and 0 bases from J, with 27 bases between. This CDR3 comprises 21 residues. CDR3 amino acids: CATSRVRQEAAYMYMNTEAFF. CDR3 DNA: TGTGCCACCAGCAGAGTCCGCCAGGAGGCTGCATACATGTACATGAACACTGAAGCTTTCTTT.

The V gene is TRBV2, the J gene TRBJ2-7, with TRBD1 identical over 7 bases. J gave up 3 bases and V 6 bases, and 2 bases lay outside the gene matches. The CDR3 covers 12 residues. From germline, CDR1 is SNHLY and CDR2 FYNNEI. The CDR3 loop reads CASRGDSYEQYF. DNA for the CDR3: TGTGCCAGCAGGGGGGACAGCTACGAGCAGTACTTC.

The chain links TRBV9 to TRBJ1-3, with 10 bases lining up with TRBD1. There are 17 residues in the CDR3. The trim removed 2 bases at V and 4 bases at J, leaving 9 bases unmatched. Germline V lookup: CDR1 SGDLS, CDR2 YYNGEE. The CDR3: CASSVGTGVGIGNTIYF. The CDR3 DNA reads TGTGCCAGCAGCGTCGGGACAGGGGTCGGTATAGGAAACACCATATATTTT.

In its sample, this clone was seen once. This chain links TRBV6-1 with TRBJ1-5; the D is unclear. CDR1 and CDR2 (germline): MNHNS, SASEGT. V was shortened by 3 bases and J by 1 base, with 13 bases between the two germline ends. The CDR3 runs to 16 residues. The CDR3 coding sequence is TGTGCCAGCAGTGAGGAATATAGGCGGAGCAATCAGCCCCAGCATTTT. Protein: CASSEEYRRSNQPQHF.

As DNA, the CDR3 is TGTGCCAGCAGCCAAGATCTTGGGGGCTCCTCTGGAAACACCATATATTTT. It encodes CASSQDLGGSSGNTIYF. V usage is TRBV4-2 and J usage is TRBJ1-3, with TRBD1 as a possible D gene (6 bases). The V end was cut by 0 bases, the J end by 0 bases, with 12 bases between. Germline V gene data show CDR1 as LGHNA and CDR2 as YNFKEQ. The CDR3 totals 17 residues.

The chain employs TRBV9 and TRBJ2-5; TRBD1 aligns across 7 bases. Germline V lookup: CDR1 SGDLS, CDR2 YYNGEE. The CDR3 is made up of 13 amino acids. V lost 3 bases, J lost 4 bases, and 3 bases stayed unmatched. The CDR3 sequence is CASSATGVETQYF. Here the CDR3 DNA reads TGTGCCAGCAGCGCCACAGGGGTAGAGACCCAGTACTTC.

V and J are TRBV19 and TRBJ2-7; 11 bases are a match to TRBD2. Germline V gene sequence: CDR1 LNHDA, CDR2 SQIVND (reference sequence). CDR3 length: 15 amino acids. J was trimmed by 4 bases and V by 3 bases; bases with no gene match: 5. The CDR3 DNA is TGTGCCAGTAGTATGGGGCTAGCGGGAGGTTACGAGCAGTACTTC. Protein product: CASSMGLAGGYEQYF.

This chain uses TRBV19 with TRBJ2-1; D is possibly TRBD1 (5 bases). Germline CDR1 and CDR2: LNHDA and SQIVND (reference sequence). This CDR3 comprises 13 residues. The V and J ends lost 6 bases and 3 bases respectively, with 9 bases between them. This CDR3 is CASSYRGYNEQFF. CDR3 coding DNA: TGTGCCAGTAGCTATAGGGGCTACAATGAGCAGTTCTTC.